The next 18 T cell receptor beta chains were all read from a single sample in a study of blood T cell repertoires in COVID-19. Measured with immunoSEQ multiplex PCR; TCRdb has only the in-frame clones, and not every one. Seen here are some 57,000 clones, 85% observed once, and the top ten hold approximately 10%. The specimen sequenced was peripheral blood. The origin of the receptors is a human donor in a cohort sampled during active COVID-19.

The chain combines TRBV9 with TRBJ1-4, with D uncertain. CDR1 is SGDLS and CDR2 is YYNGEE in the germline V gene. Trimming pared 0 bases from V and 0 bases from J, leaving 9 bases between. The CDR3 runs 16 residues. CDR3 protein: CASSVEVTATNEKLFF. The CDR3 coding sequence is TGTGCCAGCAGCGTAGAAGTCACAGCAACTAATGAAAAACTGTTTTTT.

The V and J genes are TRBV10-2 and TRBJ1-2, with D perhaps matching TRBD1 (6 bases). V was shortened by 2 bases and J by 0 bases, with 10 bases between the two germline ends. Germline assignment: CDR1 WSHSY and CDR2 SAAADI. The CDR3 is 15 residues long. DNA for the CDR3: TGCGCCAGCAGTGAGACAGGGACACCTAACTATGGCTACACCTTC. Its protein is CASSETGTPNYGYTF.

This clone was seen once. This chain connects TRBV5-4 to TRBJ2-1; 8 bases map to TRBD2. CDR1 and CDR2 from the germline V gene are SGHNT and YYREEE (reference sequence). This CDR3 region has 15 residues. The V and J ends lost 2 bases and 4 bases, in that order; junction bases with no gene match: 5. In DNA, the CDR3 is TGTGCCAGCAGCTTTACTAGCGGAAAATACAATGAGCAGTTCTTC. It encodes CASSFTSGKYNEQFF. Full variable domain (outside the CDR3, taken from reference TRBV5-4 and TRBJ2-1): ETGVTQSPTHLIKTRGQQVTLRCSSQSGHNTVSWYQQALGQGPQFIFQYYREEENGRGNFPPRFSGLQFPNYSSELNVNALELDDSALYLCASSFTSGKYNEQFFGPGTRLTVL.

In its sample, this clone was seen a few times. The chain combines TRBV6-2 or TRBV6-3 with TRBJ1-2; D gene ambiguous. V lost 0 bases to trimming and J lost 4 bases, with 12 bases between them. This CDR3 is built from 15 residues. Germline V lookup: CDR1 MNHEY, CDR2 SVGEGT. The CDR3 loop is CASSYSKSGLYGYTF. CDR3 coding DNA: TGTGCCAGCAGTTACTCTAAGAGCGGACTCTATGGCTACACCTTC.

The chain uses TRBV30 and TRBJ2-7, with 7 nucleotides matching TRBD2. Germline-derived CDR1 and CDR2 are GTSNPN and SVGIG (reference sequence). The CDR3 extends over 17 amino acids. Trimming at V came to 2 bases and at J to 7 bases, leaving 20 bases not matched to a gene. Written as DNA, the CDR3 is TGTGCCTGGAGTTCGCGAATTGGGACTATTCCCCGCGGGGAGCAGTACTTC. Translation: CAWSSRIGTIPRGEQYF.

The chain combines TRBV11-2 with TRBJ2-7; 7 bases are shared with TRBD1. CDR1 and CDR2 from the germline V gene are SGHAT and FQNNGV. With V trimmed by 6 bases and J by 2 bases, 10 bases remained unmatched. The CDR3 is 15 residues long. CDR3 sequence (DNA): TGTGCCAGCAGTTCCTTGAAAGGGACAGCCTACGAGCAGTACTTC. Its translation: CASSSLKGTAYEQYF.

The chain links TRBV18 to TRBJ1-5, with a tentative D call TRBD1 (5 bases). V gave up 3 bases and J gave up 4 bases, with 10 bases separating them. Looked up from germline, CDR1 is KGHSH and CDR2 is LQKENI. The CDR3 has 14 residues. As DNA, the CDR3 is TGTGCCAGCTCACCTATAGGGGCAAATCAGCCCCAGCATTTT. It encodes CASSPIGANQPQHF.

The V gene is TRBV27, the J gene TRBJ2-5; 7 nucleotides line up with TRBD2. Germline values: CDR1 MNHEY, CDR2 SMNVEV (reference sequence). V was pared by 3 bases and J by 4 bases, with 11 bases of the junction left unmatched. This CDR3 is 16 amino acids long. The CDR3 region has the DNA TGTGCCAGCAGTTTCGCGGGAGCGGCGGTAGTAGAGACCCAGTACTTC. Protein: CASSFAGAAVVETQYF.

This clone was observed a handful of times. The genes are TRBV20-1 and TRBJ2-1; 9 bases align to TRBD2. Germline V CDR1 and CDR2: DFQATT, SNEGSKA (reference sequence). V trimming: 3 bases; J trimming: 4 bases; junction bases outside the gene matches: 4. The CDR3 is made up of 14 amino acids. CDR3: CSASPTSGYNEQFF. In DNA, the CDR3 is TGCAGTGCTAGTCCGACTAGCGGATACAATGAGCAGTTCTTC.

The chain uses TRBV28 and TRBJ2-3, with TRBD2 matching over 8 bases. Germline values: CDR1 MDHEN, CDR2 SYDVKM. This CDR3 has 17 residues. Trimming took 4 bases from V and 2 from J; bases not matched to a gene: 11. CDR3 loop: CASSSPGVAGFTDTQYF. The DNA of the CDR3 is TGTGCCAGCAGTTCCCCCGGGGTAGCGGGATTCACAGATACGCAGTATTTT.

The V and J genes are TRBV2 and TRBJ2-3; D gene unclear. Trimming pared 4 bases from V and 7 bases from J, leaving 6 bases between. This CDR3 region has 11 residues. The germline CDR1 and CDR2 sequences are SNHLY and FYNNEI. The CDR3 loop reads CASSAIYTQYF. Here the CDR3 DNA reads TGTGCCAGCAGTGCCATTTATACGCAGTATTTT. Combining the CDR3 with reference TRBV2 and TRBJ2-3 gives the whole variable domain EPEVTQTPSHQVTQMGQEVILRCVPISNHLYFYWYRQILGQKVEFLVSFYNNEISEKSEIFDDQFSVERPDGSNFTLKIRSTKLEDSAMYFCASSAIYTQYFGPGTRLTVL.

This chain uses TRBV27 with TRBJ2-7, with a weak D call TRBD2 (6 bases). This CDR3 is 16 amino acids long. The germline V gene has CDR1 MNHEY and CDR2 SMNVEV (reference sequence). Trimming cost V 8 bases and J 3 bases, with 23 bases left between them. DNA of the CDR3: TGTGCCAGCCGGACACGCCAGCGGGTCACAGACTACGAGCAGTACTTC. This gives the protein CASRTRQRVTDYEQYF.

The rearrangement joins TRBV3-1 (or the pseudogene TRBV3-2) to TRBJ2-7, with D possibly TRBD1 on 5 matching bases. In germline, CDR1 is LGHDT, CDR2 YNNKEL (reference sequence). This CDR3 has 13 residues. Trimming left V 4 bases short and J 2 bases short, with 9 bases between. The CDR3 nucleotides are TGTGCCAGCAGCCTCCTAGGGGCCTACGAGCAGTACTTC. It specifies CASSLLGAYEQYF.

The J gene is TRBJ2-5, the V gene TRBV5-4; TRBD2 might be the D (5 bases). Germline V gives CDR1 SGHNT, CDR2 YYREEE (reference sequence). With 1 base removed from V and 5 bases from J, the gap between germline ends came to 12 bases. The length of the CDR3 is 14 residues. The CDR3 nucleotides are TGTGCCAGCAGCTTGAACCGCGCGGGCGAGACCCAGTACTTC. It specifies CASSLNRAGETQYF.

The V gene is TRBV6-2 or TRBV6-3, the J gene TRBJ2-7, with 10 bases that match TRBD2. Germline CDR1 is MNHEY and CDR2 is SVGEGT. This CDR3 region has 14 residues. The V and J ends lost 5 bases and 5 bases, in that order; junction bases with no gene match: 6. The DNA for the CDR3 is TGTGCCAGCAGTCAGGCGAGCGGGAGGGACGAGCAGTACTTC. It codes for CASSQASGRDEQYF.

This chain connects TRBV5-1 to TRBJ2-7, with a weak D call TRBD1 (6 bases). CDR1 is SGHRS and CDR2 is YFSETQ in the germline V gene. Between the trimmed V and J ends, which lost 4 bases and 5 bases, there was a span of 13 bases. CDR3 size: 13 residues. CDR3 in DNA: TGCGCCAGCAGCCCTCAGGGGTTCAACGAGCAGTACTTC. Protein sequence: CASSPQGFNEQYF.

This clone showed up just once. CDR3 in DNA: TGCGCCAGCAGTGAGTCGGGCCGACCGGGACTAGCGGGGGTAGGAGAGCAGTACTTC. Protein sequence: CASSESGRPGLAGVGEQYF. The gene calls are TRBV10-1 and TRBJ2-7; 14 bases match TRBD2. The junction had 14 bases not matched to a gene; V was cut back by 0 bases and J by 7 bases. The CDR3 loop spans 19 amino acids. The V gene's germline CDR1 is WNHNN and CDR2 SYGVQD (reference sequence).

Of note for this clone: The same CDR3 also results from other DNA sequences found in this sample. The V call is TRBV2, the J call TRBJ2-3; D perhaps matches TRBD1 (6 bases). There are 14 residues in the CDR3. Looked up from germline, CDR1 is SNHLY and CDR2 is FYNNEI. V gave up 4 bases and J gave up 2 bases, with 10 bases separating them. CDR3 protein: CASSGGPSTDTQYF. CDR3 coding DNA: TGTGCCAGCAGTGGGGGGCCTTCCACAGATACGCAGTATTTT.